Presented here are 6 T cell receptor beta chains from one specimen sequenced in a study of coeliac disease. Clones were read by immunoSEQ multiplex PCR, and TCRdb kept only the in-frame ones, dropping some. The repertoire has over 4,500 clones, approximately 69% of them found once; the top ten carry approximately 15%. The sample comprised lymphocytes from the gut lamina propria. The receptor set was obtained from a woman between 40 and 50 years old.

This clone was observed a few times. The genes are TRBV5-6 and TRBJ2-1, with D unresolved. This CDR3 comprises 16 residues. The germline V gene has CDR1 SGHDT and CDR2 YYEEEE. Trimming removed 0 bases from V and 4 bases from J, with 14 bases in between. The CDR3 DNA reads TGTGCCAGCAGCTTGGTTACGTCTACCCTGTACAATGAGCAGTTCTTC. This sequence encodes CASSLVTSTLYNEQFF.

The chain has TRBV25-1 and TRBJ2-4; 7 bases map to TRBD1. Per germline, CDR1 MGHDK and CDR2 SYGVNS. CDR3 length: 13 amino acids. J lost 8 bases, V lost 7 bases, and 8 bases had no gene match. The CDR3 bases are TGTGCCAGCACAGAGACAGGGAAGGACATTCAGTACTTC. Its protein is CASTETGKDIQYF.

In its sample, this clone is medium-sized (0.01 to 0.1%). The genes are TRBV2 and TRBJ2-1, with a weak D call TRBD1 (5 bases). Germline assignment: CDR1 SNHLY and CDR2 FYNNEI. CDR3 length equals 11 residues. V was clipped by 8 bases and J by 4 bases, with 6 bases between them. The CDR3 spells CASDSYNEQFF. Here the CDR3 DNA reads TGTGCCAGCGACAGTTACAATGAGCAGTTCTTC.

J is TRBJ2-5 and V is TRBV5-1, with a tentative D call TRBD2 (6 bases). Looked up from germline, CDR1 is SGHRS and CDR2 is YFSETQ. V was trimmed by 0 bases and J by 4 bases, leaving 16 bases between them. This CDR3 region has 16 residues. The CDR3 loop is CASSLGFEGGVETQYF. The CDR3 DNA reads as TGCGCCAGCAGCTTGGGGTTTGAGGGAGGTGTAGAGACCCAGTACTTC.

V usage is TRBV5-1 and J usage is TRBJ2-3; 11 nucleotides match TRBD2. Unmatched junction bases numbered 3, after V lost 1 base and J lost 2 bases. There are 16 residues in the CDR3. The germline V gene has CDR1 SGHRS and CDR2 YFSETQ. CDR3 in amino acids: CASSLSSGRPTDTQYF. The DNA of the CDR3 is TGCGCCAGCAGCTTGTCTAGCGGGAGGCCCACAGATACGCAGTATTTT.

This clone occurred once. This chain uses TRBV6-1 with TRBJ1-2, with TRBD1 as a possible D gene (5 bases). The germline V gene has CDR1 MNHNS and CDR2 SASEGT. Trimming took 5 bases from V and 4 from J, leaving 14 bases between them. This CDR3 has 14 residues. This CDR3 reads CASSPTGGGYGYTF. For the CDR3, the DNA is TGTGCCAGCAGTCCAACCGGGGGGGGCTATGGCTACACCTTC.